This entry describes one T cell receptor (beta chain). Its cognate antigen is unknown. Second-dose groups at about 4 or about 12 weeks were pooled. The CDR3 has 12 residues. Trimming stripped 5 bases from V and 7 bases from J, with 9 bases between. Germline V CDR1 and CDR2: SEHNR, FQNEAQ (reference sequence). TCRdb keeps only in-frame clones here, not all; method: immunoSEQ multiplex PCR. The sample has roughly 120,000 clones, roughly 93% seen once; the top ten hold about 1.4%. This entry belongs to a study of T cell responses to AZD1222 COVID-19 vaccine. The study, taken as a whole, reports: Of the AZD1222 recipients, only five to seven were seropositive at baseline. In the spike-specific TCR repertoire, nearly half reportedly target unmutated variant regions. There were vaccine-associated CD4 TCRs across spike, dominant at 160-218 and 743-854.

The sequence was obtained from an adult who received the AZD1222 COVID-19 vaccine. The chain uses TRBV7-9 and TRBJ2-1; no reliable D call. The source material was peripheral blood, sampled 28 days after the second AZD1222 dose. CDR3 residues: CASSETANEQFF. CDR3 DNA sequence: TGTGCCAGCAGCGAGACTGCGAATGAGCAGTTCTTC.